Each of the 2 T cell receptor beta chains below was sequenced from the same sample in a study of identifying expanded T cells in peripheral blood. This table comes from immunoSEQ multiplex PCR, and its TCRdb copy is limited to in-frame clones, with some not included. The sample has 95,000 to 100,000 clones, approximately 90% seen once. Sequenced sample: blood. Receptors were obtained from a person aged 18 to 75 in good health.

V gene TRBV11-2 combines with J gene TRBJ2-7, with 7 bases matching TRBD1. Germline CDR1 reads SGHAT; CDR2 reads FQNNGV. CDR3 length equals 15 residues. The V gene end was trimmed by 5 bases and the J gene end by 2 bases; junction bases not matched to a gene: 9. The CDR3 loop reads CASSMTGTVAYEQYF. DNA for the CDR3: TGTGCCAGCAGCATGACCGGGACAGTCGCCTACGAGCAGTACTTC.

The chain has TRBV19 and TRBJ1-2, with TRBD1 matching 9 bases. V gave up 6 bases and J gave up 7 bases; unmatched junction bases: 6. The germline CDR1 and CDR2 sequences are LNHDA and SQIVND (reference sequence). This CDR3 spans 13 amino acids. The chain's CDR3 is CASRTLQGAGYTF. The CDR3 DNA sequence: TGTGCCAGTAGAACTTTACAGGGGGCTGGCTACACCTTC.